This TCR beta chain was captured by sequencing in a study of blood T cell repertoires in COVID-19. The overall study: COVID-19 samples collected from the United States, Italy and Spain covered acute and convalescent phases. T cells, B-cell-depleted T cells, or PBMCs supplied cDNA or gDNA.

This clone came up once. Germline V gene sequence: CDR1 SNHLY, CDR2 FYNNEI. The CDR3 length is 16 residues. J was trimmed by 3 bases and V by 5 bases; bases with no gene match: 9. Methods used by the authors: Reference gene primer amplification gave estimated nucleated cell counts. Here immunoSEQ multiplex PCR was the method, and the copy in TCRdb shows in-frame clones only, minus some. That table is the source of V, J and clone size, and D and trimming were worked out from the DNA. Of 140,000 to 150,000 clones in the sample, about four fifths were seen once. The chain uses TRBV2 and TRBJ2-3, with 9 bases that match TRBD2. The receptor's source is a human donor with acute or convalescent COVID-19. The donor label of this sample is uncertain. The specimen sequenced was peripheral blood. CDR3 amino acids: CASSPLAGGGTDTQYF. In DNA, the CDR3 is TGTGCCAGCAGTCCCCTGGCGGGGGGGGGAACAGATACGCAGTATTTT. Together with reference TRBV2 and TRBJ2-3, the CDR3 gives the full variable domain: EPEVTQTPSHQVTQMGQEVILRCVPISNHLYFYWYRQILGQKVEFLVSFYNNEISEKSEIFDDQFSVERPDGSNFTLKIRSTKLEDSAMYFCASSPLAGGGTDTQYFGPGTRLTVL.